This TCR beta chain comes out of a study of TIL therapy for anti-PD-1-resistant metastatic lung cancer (dated by TCRdb to the early 2020s). For the study in its entirety: Enrolled patients had a median age of roughly 54 years (range about 38-75) and a median tumor PD-L1 proportion score of roughly 6%. Most of the cohort had lung adenocarcinoma, a handful of tumors were EGFR-mutant and two were ALK-rearranged, and half of the patients were current or former smokers. Across the cohort, whole-exome sequencing showed a median non-synonymous tumor mutation burden of less than 1.7 mutations per megabase. T cell receptor beta sequencing of tumor and peripheral blood served to follow clonotypes across the tumor, the expanded TIL product, and serial blood samples. The paper's findings and limits, for the study overall: The study protocol defined all tumor marker inferences as exploratory. Because the cohort was highly selected, with more treatment-naive, never-smoker and oncogene-addicted patients than is typical, generalizability is limited. Higher clonality and lower diversity were observed in expanded TIL cultures than in baseline intratumoral T cells (median clonality around 5.9% vs 31%, p < 0.0001). TIL culture showed high clonal turnover, with many enriched product clones undetected in the baseline tumor, suggesting clonal contraction rather than faithful expansion.

A note on this clone: Its antigen remains undetermined. Per-base qualities were not stored, and no clone one base away is much larger.

The germline V gene (reference sequence) provides CDR1 GTSNPN and CDR2 SVGIG. V is clipped by 0 bases and J by 8 bases, and the sequence between their germline boundaries is 14 bases long. Spanning cysteine to phenylalanine, the CDR3 consists of 14 amino acids. Kept here is only the CDR3 DNA, which spans 42 bases and is read in frame from base 1. TCR beta CDR3 regions were amplified from genomic DNA by bias-controlled multiplex PCR with the immunoSEQ v3 hsTCRB kit. An Illumina NextSeq 500 was used to sequence the TCR libraries, reaching around 1.8 million read pairs at survey level or roughly 5-6.5 million at deep level. As for the authors' bioinformatics: V, D and J genes were assigned, non-productive sequences were removed, and clonality was reported by immunoSEQ Analyzer software. To compare repertoires between infused TIL and blood, productive Simpson clonality was used along with the Morisita overlap index of productive TRB rearrangements. Not all clones reach the TCRdb copy of this immuneACCESS table, which keeps in-frame sequences only. Checked studies attribute under half of the gap to unresolved V genes and leave the rest unexplained. V and J calls and clone size are those listed in that table; D and trimming were worked out from the DNA. The table for this sample lists around 26,000 clones; about 63% of them were counted only once. The top ten clones comprise more than 15% of the sample.

The time point label, read with the paper, signifies: pre-treatment sample, taken before nivolumab and TIL therapy. Excised metastases, mostly pleural nodules or supraclavicular lymph nodes, were used as baseline tumor samples and were taken from the same resection from which TIL were grown. Tumors were collected before any PD-1/PD-L1 blockade, after which patients were given nivolumab, and patients who progressed were given lymphodepletion, an infusion of expanded TIL and IL-2. Adults with stage 4 NSCLC were enrolled in a dual-center phase I trial from late 2017 to January 2020. The samples were obtained from a phase I trial that was single-arm and open-label and tested tumor-infiltrating lymphocyte therapy combined with nivolumab in advanced non-small cell lung cancer. Portions of each resected tumor were snap-frozen in liquid nitrogen and were stored at -80 degrees C. Tumor regions of interest were selected on H&E sections by laser-capture macrodissection, were pulverized into around 15 mg aliquots, and were extracted with Qiagen Allprep kits.

Sample: tumor tissue, taken at baseline. The chain is encoded by TRBV30 joined to TRBJ2-1; the D segment could be TRBD2, given 5 matching bases. The sequence came from a woman between 30 and 80 years old with non-small cell lung cancer. The CDR3 corresponds to CAWSVTRRVHEQFF. The DNA sequence is as follows: TGTGCCTGGAGTGTAACTAGGAGAGTCCATGAGCAGTTCTTC.